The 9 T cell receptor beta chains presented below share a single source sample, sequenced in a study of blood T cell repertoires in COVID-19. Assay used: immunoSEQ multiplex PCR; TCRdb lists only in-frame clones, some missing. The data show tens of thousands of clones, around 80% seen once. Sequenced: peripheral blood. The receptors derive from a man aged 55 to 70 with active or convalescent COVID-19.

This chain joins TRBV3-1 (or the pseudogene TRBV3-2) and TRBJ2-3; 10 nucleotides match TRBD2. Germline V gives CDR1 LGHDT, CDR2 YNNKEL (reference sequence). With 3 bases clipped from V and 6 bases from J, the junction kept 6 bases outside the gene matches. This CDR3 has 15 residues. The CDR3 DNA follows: TGTGCCAGCAGCCAGAGCGGGGGGGCCTGGGATACGCAGTATTTT. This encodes CASSQSGGAWDTQYF.

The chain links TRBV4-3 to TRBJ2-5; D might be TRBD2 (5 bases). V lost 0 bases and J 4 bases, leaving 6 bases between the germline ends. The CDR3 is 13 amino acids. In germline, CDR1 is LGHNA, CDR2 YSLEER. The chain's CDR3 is CASSQDRGETQYF. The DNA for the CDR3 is TGCGCCAGCAGCCAAGATCGGGGAGAGACCCAGTACTTC.

The CDR3 is CASSKWHRGTDTQYF. The CDR3, as DNA: TGTGCCAGCAGCAAATGGCACAGGGGCACAGATACGCAGTATTTT. V gene TRBV21-1 combines with J gene TRBJ2-3; whether TRBD1, the table's D call, matches the DNA was not checked. TRBV21-1 is labeled a pseudogene. The CDR3 has 15 amino acids.

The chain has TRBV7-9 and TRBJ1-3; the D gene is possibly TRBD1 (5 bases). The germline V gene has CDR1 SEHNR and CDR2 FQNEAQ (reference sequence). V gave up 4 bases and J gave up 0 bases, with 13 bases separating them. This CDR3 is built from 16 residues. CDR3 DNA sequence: TGTGCCAGCAGCTCCCGGCGGGGGGACTCTGGAAACACCATATATTTT. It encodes CASSSRRGDSGNTIYF.

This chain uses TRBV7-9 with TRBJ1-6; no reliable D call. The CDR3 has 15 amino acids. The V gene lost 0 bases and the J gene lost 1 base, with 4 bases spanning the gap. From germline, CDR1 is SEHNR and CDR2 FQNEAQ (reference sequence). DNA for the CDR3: TGTGCCAGCAGCTTAGCTCTGTCCTATAATTCACCCCTCCACTTT. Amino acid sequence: CASSLALSYNSPLHF.

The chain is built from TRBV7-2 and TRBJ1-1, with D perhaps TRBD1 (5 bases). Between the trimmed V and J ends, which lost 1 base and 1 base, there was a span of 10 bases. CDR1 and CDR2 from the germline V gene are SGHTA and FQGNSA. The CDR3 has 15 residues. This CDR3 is CASSLVGHQNTEAFF. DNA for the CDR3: TGTGCCAGCAGCTTAGTTGGACACCAGAACACTGAAGCTTTCTTT.

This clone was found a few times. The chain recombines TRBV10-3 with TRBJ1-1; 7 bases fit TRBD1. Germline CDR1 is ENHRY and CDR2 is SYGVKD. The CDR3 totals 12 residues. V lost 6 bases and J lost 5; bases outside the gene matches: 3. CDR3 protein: CAISDRATEAFF. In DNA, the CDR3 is TGTGCCATCAGCGACAGGGCGACTGAAGCTTTCTTT.

This chain's CDR3 is CASIEGGVKLETQYF. The CDR3 bases are TGTGCCAGCATAGAGGGCGGGGTCAAACTGGAGACCCAGTACTTC. This chain uses TRBV2 with TRBJ2-5; maybe TRBD2 (6 bases). V lost 7 bases and J lost 5, with 20 bases in between. Germline V gene lookup returns CDR1 SNHLY and CDR2 FYNNEI. CDR3 length: 15 amino acids.

The CDR3 protein is CASETGNSVYNEQFF. In nucleotides, the CDR3 is TGCGCCAGCGAAACAGGGAATAGCGTCTACAATGAGCAGTTCTTC. This chain joins TRBV5-1 and TRBJ2-1; D perhaps matches TRBD1 (6 bases). CDR1 SGHRS and CDR2 YFSETQ come from the germline V gene. CDR3 length: 15 amino acids. Trimming cost V 7 bases and J 3 bases, with 17 bases left between them.